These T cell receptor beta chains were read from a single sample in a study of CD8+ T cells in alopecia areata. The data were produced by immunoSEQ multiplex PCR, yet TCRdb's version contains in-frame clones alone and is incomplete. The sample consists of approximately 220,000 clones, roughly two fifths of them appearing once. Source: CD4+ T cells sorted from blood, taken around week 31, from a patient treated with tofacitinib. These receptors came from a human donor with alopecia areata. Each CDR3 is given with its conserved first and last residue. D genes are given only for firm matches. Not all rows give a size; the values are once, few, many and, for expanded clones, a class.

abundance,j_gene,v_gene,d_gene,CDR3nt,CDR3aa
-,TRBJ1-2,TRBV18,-,TGTGCCAGCTCACCGGCGATAAGGGGCAGAACTAACTATGGCTACACCTTC,CASSPAIRGRTNYGYTF
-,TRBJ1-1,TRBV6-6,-,TGTGCCAGCTATTCCCCCGGCATGAACACTGAAGCTTTCTTT,CASYSPGMNTEAFF
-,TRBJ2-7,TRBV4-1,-,TGCGCCAGCAGCCAGGGAACGGGAGTAAGGGGCGAGCAGTACTTC,CASSQGTGVRGEQYF
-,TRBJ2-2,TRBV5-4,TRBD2,TGTGCCAGCAGCTTGGCCCGGGGGGGCGCGAGAACCGGGGAGCTGTTTTTT,CASSLARGGARTGELFF
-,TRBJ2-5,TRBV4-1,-,TGCGCCAGCAGCCAAGAGGACGGCGGCCTCATGGAGACCCAGTACTTC,CASSQEDGGLMETQYF
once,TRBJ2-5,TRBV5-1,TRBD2,TGCGCCAGCAGCTTGCTAGCGGGGTACCAAGAGACCCAGTACTTC,CASSLLAGYQETQYF
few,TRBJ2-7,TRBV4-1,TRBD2,TGCGCCAGCAGCCAAGCCCAAGCGGGAGTCAACGAGCAGTACTTC,CASSQAQAGVNEQYF
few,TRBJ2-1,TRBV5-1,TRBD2,TGCGCCAGCAGCTTGGCTTATTCTAGCGGGACTAACAATGAGCAGTTCTTC,CASSLAYSSGTNNEQFF
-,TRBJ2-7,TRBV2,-,TGTGCCAGCAGTGAAGCGGTGTGGGGCTACGAGCAGTACTTC,CASSEAVWGYEQYF
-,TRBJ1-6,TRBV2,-,TGTGCCAGCAGTGAAGGCCAGGGGCTCTACTCACCCCTCCACTTT,CASSEGQGLYSPLHF
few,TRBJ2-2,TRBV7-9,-,TGTGCCAGCAGCTCCAACCCCTTTAACGGGGAGCTGTTTTTT,CASSSNPFNGELFF
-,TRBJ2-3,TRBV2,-,TGTGCCAGCAGTGGGCCCCTGGGGGCGCAGTATTTT,CASSGPLGAQYF
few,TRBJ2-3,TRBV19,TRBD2,TGTGCCAGTAGGTGGAGACTAGCGGGAGCCCCAGCAGATACGCAGTATTTT,CASRWRLAGAPADTQYF
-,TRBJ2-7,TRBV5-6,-,TGTGCCAGCAGCCCGGGGGCAGGGGTGATCCACGAGCAGTACTTC,CASSPGAGVIHEQYF
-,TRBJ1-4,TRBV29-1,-,TGCAGCGTTGTATGGGGGGCCATTAATGAAAAACTGTTTTTT,CSVVWGAINEKLFF
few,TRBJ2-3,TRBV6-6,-,TGTGCCAGCGGGCCTGGGCTGATTAGCACAGATACGCAGTATTTT,CASGPGLISTDTQYF
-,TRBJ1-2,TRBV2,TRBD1,TGTGCCAGCAGGGGACAGGGAGTCAATGGCTACACCTTC,CASRGQGVNGYTF
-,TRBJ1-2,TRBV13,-,TGTGCCAGCAGCTTAGGGTGGCAGGATTTATATGGCTACACCTTC,CASSLGWQDLYGYTF
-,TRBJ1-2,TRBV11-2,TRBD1,TGTGCCAGCAGCTCGACAGGGGTCGGTGGCTACACCTTC,CASSSTGVGGYTF
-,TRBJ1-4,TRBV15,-,TGTGCCACCAGCAGAGATGCAGGGGAAAAACTGTTTTTT,CATSRDAGEKLFF
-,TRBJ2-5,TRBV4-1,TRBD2,TGCGCCAGCAGCCAAGGCCTAGCGGGAGGGATGGGGGAGACCCAGTACTTC,CASSQGLAGGMGETQYF
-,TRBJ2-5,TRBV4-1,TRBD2,TGCGCCAGCAGCCAGACAGGACTAGCGGGAGGTGGTGAGACCCAGTACTTC,CASSQTGLAGGGETQYF
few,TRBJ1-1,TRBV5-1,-,TGCGCCAGCAGCTCGGGTGTCGGGGTCCACACTGAAGCTTTCTTT,CASSSGVGVHTEAFF
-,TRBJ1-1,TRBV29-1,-,TGCAGCGTGGGGGAAACAAAAAACACTGAAGCTTTCTTT,CSVGETKNTEAFF
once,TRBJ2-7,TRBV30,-,TGTGCCTGGAGTGTAGTCTCTCGGCTGAGATCCTACGAGCAGTACTTC,CAWSVVSRLRSYEQYF
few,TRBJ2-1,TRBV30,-,TGTGCCTGGAACAGGGCCAATGAGCAGTTCTTC,CAWNRANEQFF
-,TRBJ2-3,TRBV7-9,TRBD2,TGTGCCAGCAGCTTAGGACCGGGAGGTGATACGCAGTATTTT,CASSLGPGGDTQYF
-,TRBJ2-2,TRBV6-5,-,TGTGCCAGCAGTAAACGGGACTCCAGGACCGGGGAGCTGTTTTTT,CASSKRDSRTGELFF
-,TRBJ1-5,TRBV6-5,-,TGTGCCAGCAGTTACGAAGGGGGGAGGCCCCAGCATTTT,CASSYEGGRPQHF
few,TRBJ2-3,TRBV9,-,TGTGCCAGCAGCGTAGAAGGCCACCGTGGAACAGATACGCAGTATTTT,CASSVEGHRGTDTQYF
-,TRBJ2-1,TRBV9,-,TGTGCCAGCAGCGTAGGGGATGAGCAGTTCTTC,CASSVGDEQFF
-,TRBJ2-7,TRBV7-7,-,TGTGCTAGCAGCTTAGAGAGGCCGAAAGAGCAGTACTTC,CASSLERPKEQYF
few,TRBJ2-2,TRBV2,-,TGTGCCAGCAGGGCCACGGGGCCGAACACCGGGGAGCTGTTTTTT,CASRATGPNTGELFF
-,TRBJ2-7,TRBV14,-,TGTGCCAGCAGCCAAGATGGGCAGTCAAAGCAGTACTTC,CASSQDGQSKQYF
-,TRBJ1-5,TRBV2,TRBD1,TGTGCCAGCAGTTACCAGGGGGGACAGCCCCAGCATTTT,CASSYQGGQPQHF
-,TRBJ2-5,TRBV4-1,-,TGCGCCAGCAGCCAAGATGGGAGACTGACGAGGGAGACCCAGTACTTC,CASSQDGRLTRETQYF
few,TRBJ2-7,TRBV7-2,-,TGTGCCAGCAGCCGAGCATCTAGGCAGGAAACCTACGAGCAGTACTTC,CASSRASRQETYEQYF
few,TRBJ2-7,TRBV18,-,TGTGCCAGCTCAGCTTCAGGGGTGGCCTACGAGCAGTACTTC,CASSASGVAYEQYF
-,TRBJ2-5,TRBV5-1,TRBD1,TGCGCCAGCAGCACAGCGACAGGGGTGGAGACCCAGTACTTC,CASSTATGVETQYF
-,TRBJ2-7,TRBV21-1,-,TGTGCCAGCGCGGCCGGGACCAAAACCTACGAGCAGTACTTC,CASAAGTKTYEQYF
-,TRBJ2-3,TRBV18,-,TGTGCCAGCTCACCAATCGGTAGCACAGATACGCAGTATTTT,CASSPIGSTDTQYF
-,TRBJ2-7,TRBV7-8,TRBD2,TGTGCCAGCAGCTTAAATCTAGCGGGGTACGAGCAGTACTTC,CASSLNLAGYEQYF
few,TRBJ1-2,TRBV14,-,TGTGCCAGCAGCCCCGGGTCGAGATATGGCTACACCTTC,CASSPGSRYGYTF
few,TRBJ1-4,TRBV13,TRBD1,TGTGCCAGCAGCAACAGGGGTGGCAATGAAAAACTGTTTTTT,CASSNRGGNEKLFF
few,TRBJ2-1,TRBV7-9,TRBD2,TGTGCCAGCAGCCCGGGACTAGCGCTCCTGTTCTTC,CASSPGLALLFF
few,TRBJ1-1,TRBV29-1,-,TGCAGCGCTGAACGGGACCCTAACTCTGAAGCTTTCTTT,CSAERDPNSEAFF
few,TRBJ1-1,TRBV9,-,TGTGCCAGCAGCGTAGACCCAACCCACAGCGGGACTGAAGCTTTCTTT,CASSVDPTHSGTEAFF
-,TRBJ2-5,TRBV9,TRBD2,TGTGCCAGCAGCCCTAGACTAGCGGCTCAAGAGACCCAGTACTTC,CASSPRLAAQETQYF
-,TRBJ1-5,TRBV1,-,TGCACCAGCAGCCAATGGGGGCGAGTGGGCAATCAGCCCCAGCATTTT,CTSSQWGRVGNQPQHF
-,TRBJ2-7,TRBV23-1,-,TGCGCCAGCAGACTTCCCCCGAACCCAACCGACTACGAGCAGTACTTC,CASRLPPNPTDYEQYF
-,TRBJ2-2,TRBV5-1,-,TGCGCCAGCAGCTCACAGGGTAACGCGAACACCGGGGAGCTGTTTTTT,CASSSQGNANTGELFF
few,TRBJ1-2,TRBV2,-,TGTGCCAGCAGTGAGGAGGGGAACTATGGCTACACCTTC,CASSEEGNYGYTF
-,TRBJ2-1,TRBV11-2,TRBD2,TGTGCCAGCAGCTTGACTAGCGGGCTATTGCTTGGTGGCAATGAGCAGTTCTTC,CASSLTSGLLLGGNEQFF